This record looks at one T cell receptor beta chain sequence and its context. Its antigen is unknown. No clone much larger than this one lies a single base away; base qualities are absent. The library was built by means of the immunoSEQ multiplex PCR assay. A mixture of 60 forward primers for TCR Vbeta segments and 13 reverse primers for TCR Jbeta segments was used in the multiplex PCR. The CDR3 region of rearranged TCR beta genes was amplified from genomic DNA with a multiplex PCR assay. Amplified TCR beta libraries were sequenced as 87-base-pair reads on the Illumina HiSeq System. Per the original workflow: In a later analysis, some 80 million unique TCR beta chains were counted across the approximately 670 repertoires, and roughly 10 million of these chains were shared by at least two donors. A nearest-neighbor algorithm error-corrected the raw reads and collapsed the reads into unique sequences, merging closely related sequences to remove PCR and sequencing errors. To assign V, D and J gene segments, CDR3 sequences were aligned to IMGT reference sequences. For a sequence to be retained, a match of at least six nucleotides to both a V gene segment and a J gene segment was required. A rearrangement counted as productive if the CDR3 had no stop codons and remained in frame with V and J, and every other rearrangement counted as non-productive. Following IMGT convention, CDR3 was defined as the stretch from the second conserved V-encoded cysteine to the conserved J-encoded phenylalanine. In an earlier analysis of roughly 610 of the donors, sequences lacking an unambiguous match to a single V gene segment were excluded. An earlier analysis of fewer than 750 of the donors called V segments functional above 56.7% productive rearrangements and segregating when the between-donor standard deviation exceeded 5%. A statistical classification framework was built to diagnose cytomegalovirus status from the catalog of TCR beta chain sequences. In a later analysis, TCR nucleotide sequences were compared against IMGT/GENE-DB human TR gene sequences so that V and J genes could be assigned. In a later analysis, CDR3 sequences and most-parsimonious VDJ recombination scenarios were assigned using the TCRdist pipeline. In a later analysis, each TCR beta chain was defined by its CDR3 amino acid sequence together with its V-gene family, and reads without a unique V-gene family were excluded. As a way to deal with suspected cross-contamination and a sequencing artifact, a later analysis dropped hundreds of nucleotide sequences that were highly shared and had low generation probability. For each public chain, a later analysis derived a clonal expansion index from normalized ranks of inferred template counts within each repertoire. A later analysis computed generation probabilities with a VDJ recombination model fitted to out-of-frame rearrangements, and checked the results against IGoR. A later analysis scored TCR-TCR, TCR-HLA and TCR-CMV co-occurrence with hypergeometric tests, applying a repertoire-size bias correction to TCR pairs. A later analysis estimated false discovery rates by permuting HLA or CMV assignments 20 times. In a later analysis, co-occurring TCRs were grouped with DBSCAN, and TCRdist sequence similarity was added when clustering was performed within HLA-allele-positive subsets. For co-occurrence clustering, repertoires with fewer than 30,000 or more than 120,000 public chains were excluded, along with five or six repertoires with anomalous nucleotide sharing. TCRdb holds this immuneACCESS table with in-frame rearrangements only. Some clones are missing; in checked studies, unresolved V genes explain under half, and the rest has no known cause. V and J calls and clone size come straight from that table; D and trimming were deduced from the DNA. The sample contains roughly 250,000 clones, 80% of them found a single time. The top ten constitute over 0.3% of the sample.

The data derive from a study of cytomegalovirus exposure and HLA in healthy donors (dated by TCRdb to about 2017). Background on the whole study: According to an earlier analysis of several hundred of the donors, about 179 million T cells yielded 95 million to 140 million unique TCR beta sequences and 276 Gb of sequence data. The study aimed to test whether signatures of past pathogen exposure could be identified by cataloging public T cell receptors. In the later analysis, no new phenotypic data were used to find candidate immune exposures; instead, reliance was placed on TCR beta sequences and their occurrence across donors. Of the 398 genotyped donors, about 84% fell in the genetic ancestry cluster associated with self-reported Caucasian donors. In an earlier analysis of 587 of the donors, high-throughput TCR beta sequencing was used to judge whether each TCR beta V gene segment behaved as functional or pseudogenic. Among approximately 370 genotyped donors of the cohort, an average of approximately 240,000 unique TCR beta nucleotide sequences was sequenced per donor, of which 15% to 20% were non-productive. In a later analysis, previously published TCR beta repertoires from 500 to 750 donors were re-analyzed and high-resolution HLA genotyping was added so that TCR occurrence patterns could be studied. The study profiled the T cell repertoires of hundreds of subjects by immunosequencing and related them to cytomegalovirus serostatus. All discovery cohort repertoires had been generated using a single sequencing platform. Roughly 5 DR-DQ haplotypes were treated as single units for association and clustering because of strong linkage in the cohort. In a later genetic analysis, genome-wide SNP genotypes for about 55% of the roughly 670 donors were used, and that subset was treated as a discovery cohort. To predict cytomegalovirus infection status, the study brought together high-throughput TCR immunosequencing, statistical association of individual TCRs with disease status, and machine learning. A separate validation cohort of over a hundred different subjects was used in addition to the 666-subject first cohort. Donor age, sex, ethnicity and CMV serostatus were compiled alongside the repertoire data. HLA typing included class I and class II loci at four-digit resolution. The number of donors typed differed by locus, with about 629-630 for A, B, C, DRB1 and DQB1, 522 for DQA1, about 610 for DPA1, and roughly 450 for DPB1. Roughly 300 gigabases of sequencing data and approximately 93 million unique TCR sequences were included in an early release covering 550 to 800 HLA-typed donors. The full study reports these points: Strong co-occurrence of HLA alleles, especially DR and DQ, made assigning TCR associations to individual alleles difficult. The classifier was reported to diagnose cytomegalovirus status with high specificity and sensitivity in both the original and validation cohorts. The study gave a list of under 200 TCR beta chains associated with cytomegalovirus. The presence/absence analyses assumed that sequencing depth was roughly uniform across donors, and that assumption may not be true. Linkage disequilibrium might explain the correlated functional status among segregating V segments, but an unknown experimental factor could not be ruled out. A group of highly shared sequence variants was considered likely to be a technical artifact of the sequencing pipeline. Across donors, most TCR sequences were observed very rarely, whereas some public TCRs were present in many individuals. Some IMGT-functional V segments, including TRBV6-2 and TRBV6-3, could not be told apart with the 87-base-pair reads, so those segments were excluded. A later genetic analysis reported fewer N-insertions in productive TCRs among donors in an Asian-associated ancestry cluster than the approximately 670-donor mean. A further reported finding was that TCR beta sequences accurately predicted the HLA-A and HLA-B alleles for most subjects in the first cohort. V-gene and J-gene trimming of TCR beta chains was associated with a missense DCLRE1C variant in a later genetic analysis, and the association was replicated in an independent cohort. According to a later analysis, parvovirus B19, influenza, CMV and Epstein-Barr virus appeared linked to several top co-occurrence clusters. Only TCR beta chains were sequenced in this cohort, and the absence of alpha or paired-chain data limited detectable features. For the cohort, immune exposure information was limited to CMV serostatus. According to the authors, the approach could potentially be generalized to other disease states and immunological phenotypes. In a later analysis, most CMV-associated TCR beta chains were found to appear HLA-restricted, with HLA associations seemingly driven largely by CMV exposure. Because counts were too low, 15 to 20 rarely observed V segments, including chromosome 9 orphons, were excluded from the earlier analysis of about 500 of the donors. Compared with equally common non-associated chains, HLA-associated TCR beta chains in a later analysis were more clonally expanded and had lower generation probabilities. In an earlier analysis of under 600 of the donors, most TCR beta V segments were observed in productive rearrangements about 87% or about 30% of the time, broadly matching IMGT annotations. Because HLA typing was unavailable for some donors at each locus, only the typed subset was used in association tests. According to a later analysis, TCR association rates differed among HLA loci, with DRB1 alleles showing the most associated TCRs and HLA-C alleles showing the fewest. In vitro tests confirmed that a few of the cytomegalovirus-associated TCR beta chains recognize cytomegalovirus antigens. A later analysis associated about 17,000 TCR beta sequences with specific HLA alleles at a false discovery rate of 0.05.

CDR1 and CDR2 (LNHDA, SQIVND) derive from the germline V gene (reference sequence). Measured from the cysteine to the phenylalanine, the CDR3 is 14 residues long. Only the CDR3 portion is preserved as DNA: 42 bases, with reading frame beginning at the first base. After removal of 5 bases from V and 6 bases from J, the junction retains 5 bases not matched to a gene. The cohort comprised 666 healthy bone marrow donors. At the time of sampling, every cohort member was nominally healthy, though immune exposures that went unrecorded were likely present. The donor tested CMV seronegative, placing the donor among the roughly 400 seronegative members of the cohort. A peripheral blood sample was provided by each donor, and peripheral blood mononuclear cells were used for TCR beta sequencing. Genomic DNA extraction from the blood cell samples was performed with the Qiagen DNeasy Blood Extraction Kit.

The sample was PBMCs. The sequence joins TRBV19 to TRBJ1-5; 9 bases in between match TRBD1. This sequence originates from a girl aged 2 to 9 in good health and CMV-seronegative. CDR3 protein: CASSYTGGGQPQHF. The base sequence is TGTGCCAGTAGTTATACAGGGGGCGGTCAGCCCCAGCATTTT.